The 27 T cell receptor beta chains below were found in one sample sequenced in a study of T cell changes during pregnancy in multiple sclerosis. The method was immunoSEQ multiplex PCR; TCRdb's version includes in-frame clones alone and lacks a portion of them. Seen here are tens of thousands of clones, roughly 94% observed once, and the top ten hold more than 1.4%. Sequencing used peripheral blood, obtained before pregnancy. These receptors were taken from a female donor with multiple sclerosis, enrolled in a pregnancy study.

V usage is TRBV12-1 and J usage is TRBJ2-7; the D segment call TRBD2 is taken from the table without a DNA check. TRBV12-1 is designated a pseudogene. CDR3 size: 16 residues. The CDR3 DNA reads as TGTGCCAGCAGCACCTCTAGCTGGGAGAGCTCCTACGAGCAGTACTTC. Amino acids: CASSTSSWESSYEQYF.

The chain links TRBV7-3 to TRBJ2-3; a weak D match, TRBD1 (5 bases). The CDR3 consists of 16 residues. Germline CDR1 and CDR2: SGHTA and FQGTGA. V was shortened by 5 bases and J by 3 bases, with 18 bases between the two germline ends. CDR3 protein: CASSGDSGRATDTQYF. The CDR3 DNA reads TGTGCCAGCAGCGGGGATAGTGGCAGGGCTACAGATACGCAGTATTTT.

This chain uses TRBV5-1 with TRBJ2-1; 11 nucleotides align to TRBD2. The trim removed 2 bases at V and 8 bases at J, leaving 6 bases unmatched. The CDR3 contains 15 residues. The V gene's germline CDR1 is SGHRS and CDR2 YFSETQ. CDR3 sequence (DNA): TGCGCCAGCAGCTTTAGCGGGGGGGCCTGGGATGAGCAGTTCTTC. Protein sequence: CASSFSGGAWDEQFF.

The genes are TRBV19 and TRBJ1-5; D might be TRBD1 (6 bases). The CDR3 consists of 15 residues. CDR1 is LNHDA and CDR2 is SQIVND in the germline V gene (reference sequence). With 3 bases removed from V and 4 bases from J, the gap between germline ends came to 13 bases. The CDR3 is CASSITGFNNQPQHF. The CDR3 DNA sequence: TGTGCCAGTAGTATCACAGGGTTCAATAATCAGCCCCAGCATTTT.

V usage is TRBV7-8 and J usage is TRBJ2-7; TRBD1 is a possible D gene (6 bases). From germline, CDR1 is SGHVS and CDR2 FQNEAQ. The V end lost 1 base, the J end lost 7 bases, and 17 bases lay between the germline ends. This CDR3 has 15 amino acids. The CDR3 nucleotides read TGTGCCAGCAGCTTAGTATACAGGGACCGTAGTGAGCAGTACTTC. It codes for CASSLVYRDRSEQYF.

The chain links TRBV5-4 to TRBJ1-2; maybe TRBD1 (5 bases). The CDR3 loop spans 15 amino acids. V lost 4 bases, J lost 4 bases, and 17 bases lay in between. In germline, CDR1 is SGHNT, CDR2 YYREEE (reference sequence). The CDR3 DNA sequence: TGTGCCAGCAGCGGGGCCTCAGACAGCCCCTATGGCTACACCTTC. Amino acids: CASSGASDSPYGYTF.

The chain joins TRBV27 to TRBJ2-1; 7 positions match TRBD1. CDR1 and CDR2 (germline): MNHEY, SMNVEV (reference sequence). The CDR3 extends over 16 amino acids. Trimming at V came to 3 bases and at J to 5 bases, leaving 10 bases not matched to a gene. CDR3 residues: CASSFLTGVRNNEQFF. Written as DNA, the CDR3 is TGTGCCAGCAGTTTCTTAACAGGGGTCCGAAACAATGAGCAGTTCTTC.

This chain's CDR3 is CASSLRGDRFYEQYF. CDR3 DNA: TGTGCCAGCAGCCTTAGAGGCGACCGATTCTACGAGCAGTACTTC. The chain combines TRBV6-1 with TRBJ2-7; D not certain. CDR1 is MNHNS, CDR2 SASEGT, per germline. This CDR3 is built from 15 residues. The V end was cut by 6 bases, the J end by 3 bases, with 18 bases between.

The chain recombines TRBV6-6 with TRBJ2-1, with 9 bases lining up with TRBD2. The CDR3 runs 14 residues. Trimming at V came to 4 bases and at J to 7 bases, leaving 5 bases not matched to a gene. CDR1 MNHNY and CDR2 SVGAGI come from the germline V gene (reference sequence). CDR3 in DNA: TGTGCCAGCAGTTTGCGGGGGGGCAATAATGAGCAGTTCTTC. Protein sequence: CASSLRGGNNEQFF.

This chain links TRBV5-1 with TRBJ2-5, with unresolved D. The V end was cut by 0 bases, the J end by 4 bases, with 7 bases between. Per germline, CDR1 SGHRS and CDR2 YFSETQ. The CDR3 consists of 13 residues. CDR3 DNA: TGCGCCAGCAGCTTGGAGACAAGAGAGACCCAGTACTTC. Its translation: CASSLETRETQYF.

The chain is built from TRBV9 and TRBJ2-5; possibly TRBD1 for D (6 bases). Trimming shortened V by 0 bases and J by 2 bases, and 14 bases separated the two germline ends. Germline assignment: CDR1 SGDLS and CDR2 YYNGEE. The CDR3 extends over 16 amino acids. The CDR3 region is CASSVGTVVPQETQYF. CDR3 DNA sequence: TGTGCCAGCAGCGTAGGGACAGTAGTGCCGCAAGAGACCCAGTACTTC.

The genes are TRBV5-4 and TRBJ1-2; 9 nucleotides agree with TRBD1. V shed 2 bases and J 3 bases; nucleotides not matched to a gene: 8. CDR1 is SGHNT and CDR2 is YYREEE in the germline V gene (reference sequence). The CDR3 is 16 residues long. The CDR3 DNA follows: TGTGCCAGCAGCTTTATACTACAGGGGGCGTACTATGGCTACACCTTC. As protein: CASSFILQGAYYGYTF.

The chain employs TRBV7-6 and TRBJ1-5, with unresolved D. V shed 4 bases and J shed 3 bases, with 10 bases lying between them. CDR1 and CDR2 from the germline V gene are SGHVS and FNYEAQ. This CDR3 has 14 amino acids. CDR3 sequence (DNA): TGTGCCAGCAGCTCGGGGTTGGACAATCAGCCCCAGCATTTT. It encodes CASSSGLDNQPQHF.

The gene calls are TRBV5-3 and TRBJ2-7, with a weak D call TRBD1 (5 bases). TRBV5-3 is recorded as an ORF, its role being uncertain. This CDR3 is built from 12 residues. The V gene lost 0 bases and the J gene lost 5 bases, with 6 bases spanning the gap. This chain's CDR3 is CARSLGGHEQYF. CDR3 nucleotides: TGTGCCAGAAGCTTGGGGGGCCACGAGCAGTACTTC.

The chain links TRBV2 to TRBJ1-6; D perhaps matches TRBD1 (5 bases). Deletions cut 5 bases from V and 2 bases from J, with 10 bases between. Germline CDR1 and CDR2: SNHLY and FYNNEI. The length of the CDR3 is 15 residues. The CDR3 nucleotides read TGTGCCAGCAGTCCCACAGGCGCCTATAATTCACCCCTCCACTTT. As protein: CASSPTGAYNSPLHF.

The chain couples TRBV6-4 to TRBJ2-7; 12 bases align to TRBD2. The CDR3 sequence is 15 residues long. The V gene end was trimmed by 5 bases and the J gene end by 6 bases; junction bases not matched to a gene: 8. CDR1 and CDR2 (germline): MRHNA, SNTAGT. The CDR3 nucleotides read TGTGCCAGCAGTTTTAGACTAGCGGGGGAGAGCGAGCAGTACTTC. The encoded protein is CASSFRLAGESEQYF.

This chain connects TRBV9 to TRBJ1-3; D call uncertain. Germline V CDR1 and CDR2: SGDLS, YYNGEE. The CDR3 is 16 residues long. V lost 0 bases, J lost 0 bases, and 10 bases lay in between. The CDR3 DNA is TGTGCCAGCAGCGTAGCGCTTGGGCCCTCTGGAAACACCATATATTTT. It encodes CASSVALGPSGNTIYF.

A remark on this clone: Other nucleotide sequences in the sample specify the same CDR3. The V and J genes are TRBV7-8 and TRBJ2-3; tentative D call: TRBD2 (5 bases). Germline CDR1 is SGHVS and CDR2 is FQNEAQ. V was clipped by 3 bases and J by 1 base, with 11 bases between them. CDR3 length equals 15 residues. CDR3 in DNA: TGTGCCAGCAGCTTTACGAGCGGAGGCACAGATACGCAGTATTTT. Translation gives CASSFTSGGTDTQYF.

The chain links TRBV6-4 to TRBJ1-1; D is ambiguous. CDR1 and CDR2 from the germline V gene are MRHNA and SNTAGT. This CDR3 has 14 residues. V dropped 7 bases and J dropped 4 bases, with 16 bases sitting between them. Here the CDR3 DNA reads TGTGCCAGCACCGTCGGGGAGGGAGGCACTGAAGCTTTCTTT. Translation: CASTVGEGGTEAFF.

This clone was seen only once. V is TRBV9 and J is TRBJ1-1; D ambiguous. CDR1 and CDR2 (germline): SGDLS, YYNGEE. This CDR3 comprises 15 residues. Trimming shortened V by 4 bases and J by 1 base, and 14 bases separated the two germline ends. CDR3 coding DNA: TGTGCCAGCAGCCCGCCAAACAGACGGAACACTGAAGCTTTCTTT. This encodes CASSPPNRRNTEAFF. The full variable domain, its missing parts supplied by reference TRBV9 and TRBJ1-1, is DSGVTQTPKHLITATGQRVTLRCSPRSGDLSVYWYQQSLDQGLQFLIQYYNGEERAKGNILERFSAQQFPDLHSELNLSSLELGDSALYFCASSPPNRRNTEAFFGQGTRLTVV.

In regard to this clone: The same CDR3 also results from other DNA sequences found in this sample. V is TRBV11-2 and J is TRBJ1-1; no reliable D call. CDR1 is SGHAT and CDR2 is FQNNGV in the germline V gene. The CDR3 covers 13 residues. Between the trimmed V and J ends, which lost 6 bases and 1 base, there was a span of 9 bases. The DNA of the CDR3 is TGTGCCAGCAGTTTCGGGGAGAACACTGAAGCTTTCTTT. Translated, it gives CASSFGENTEAFF. Based on the CDR3 plus reference TRBV11-2 and TRBJ1-1, the full variable domain is EAGVAQSPRYKIIEKRQSVAFWCNPISGHATLYWYQQILGQGPKLLIQFQNNGVVDDSQLPKDRFSAERLKGVDSTLKIQPAKLEDSAVYLCASSFGENTEAFFGQGTRLTVV.

This rearrangement joins TRBV14 to TRBJ2-1; the match to TRBD2 covers 8 bases. This CDR3 is 16 amino acids long. The germline CDR1 and CDR2 sequences are SGHDN and FVKESK. V was clipped by 5 bases and J by 0 bases; unmatched bases: 6. CDR3: CASSDERGFSYNEQFF. CDR3 DNA sequence: TGTGCCAGCAGCGACGAGCGGGGGTTCTCCTACAATGAGCAGTTCTTC.

This chain connects TRBV4-1 to TRBJ1-2; TRBD1 matches 7 bases. This CDR3 spans 19 amino acids. Per the germline V gene, CDR1 is MGHRA and CDR2 is YSYEKL. The junction had 23 bases not matched to a gene; V was cut back by 6 bases and J by 4 bases. The CDR3 DNA reads TGCGCCAGCAGTCTCAACCCGCCGACAGGGCTAGGATCTCTCTATGGCTACACCTTC. It is translated as CASSLNPPTGLGSLYGYTF.

V gene TRBV5-4 combines with J gene TRBJ2-2; possible D gene TRBD1, 6 bases. The CDR3 sequence is 15 residues long. Germline V gene sequence: CDR1 SGHNT, CDR2 YYREEE (reference sequence). V gave up 0 bases and J gave up 4 bases, with 10 bases separating them. CDR3 amino acids: CASSLATRGTGELFF. The DNA for the CDR3 is TGTGCCAGCAGCTTGGCTACCAGGGGCACCGGGGAGCTGTTTTTT.

This clone was seen only once. The J gene is TRBJ2-7, the V gene TRBV11-2, with D possibly TRBD2 on 7 matching bases. V shed 0 bases and J shed 2 bases, with 11 bases lying between them. Germline CDR1 reads SGHAT; CDR2 reads FQNNGV. The CDR3 spans 15 residues. The CDR3 coding sequence is TGTGCCAGCAGCTTAGAGGGGGGGCAAACCTACGAGCAGTACTTC. It is translated as CASSLEGGQTYEQYF.

Here the CDR3 reads CASSGTRRDSIYNEQFF. The CDR3 coding sequence is TGTGCCAGCAGTGGGACCCGTCGGGACTCGATTTACAATGAGCAGTTCTTC. The chain recombines TRBV2 with TRBJ2-1, with D perhaps TRBD2 (6 bases). The length of the CDR3 is 17 residues. Germline CDR1 is SNHLY and CDR2 is FYNNEI. Trimming pared 4 bases from V and 4 bases from J, leaving 20 bases between.

J is TRBJ2-3 and V is TRBV2; 8 bases fit TRBD2. The CDR3 sequence is 15 residues long. The trim removed 6 bases at V and 2 bases at J, leaving 7 bases unmatched. Germline CDR1 and CDR2: SNHLY and FYNNEI. The CDR3 is CASRGLELDTDTQYF. For the CDR3, the DNA is TGTGCCAGCAGGGGACTAGAGTTAGACACAGATACGCAGTATTTT. The full variable domain, with the rest looked up from reference TRBV2 and TRBJ2-3, is EPEVTQTPSHQVTQMGQEVILRCVPISNHLYFYWYRQILGQKVEFLVSFYNNEISEKSEIFDDQFSVERPDGSNFTLKIRSTKLEDSAMYFCASRGLELDTDTQYFGPGTRLTVL.